This TCR beta chain appears in the sequencing data of a study of blood T cell repertoires in COVID-19. Study in general: The study drew acute and convalescent COVID-19 samples from the United States, Italy and Spain. Nucleic acid was either cDNA or gDNA, and it came from T cells, B-cell-depleted T cells, or PBMCs.

V was pared by 7 bases and J by 0 bases, with 9 bases between. The CDR3 has 13 residues. The assay was immunoSEQ multiplex PCR, and TCRdb's table has in-frame clones only and misses some. The sample lists some 45,000 clones, around 85% seen once, with roughly a third in the top ten. Specimen: peripheral blood. This chain connects TRBV12-3 or TRBV12-4 to TRBJ1-1; D uncertain. The receptor's source is a woman of 80 years or more with acute or convalescent COVID-19. The CDR3 region is CASNQQVNTEAFF. The CDR3 DNA is TGTGCCAGCAATCAGCAGGTGAACACTGAAGCTTTCTTT.